These T cell receptor beta chains were read from a single sample in a study of beta chain features in type 1 diabetes. Data came from immunoSEQ multiplex PCR; TCRdb stores just in-frame clones and leaves some out. Of about 320,000 clones in the sample, approximately 15% were seen once. The sequencing sample was made of central memory CD4+ T cells from blood. These TCRs come from a man aged 25 to 40 in good health. The CDR3 runs from the conserved cysteine through the conserved F or W. D genes are given only for firm matches. Size tells how often a clone was seen (once, few, many) or the class of an expanded clone, and some rows leave it out.

d_gene	v_gene	abundance	j_gene	CDR3nt	CDR3aa
.	TRBV6-1	few	TRBJ2-1	TGTGCCAGCAGTGAGAGAGGGACGGGAACTTACAATGAGCAGTTCTTC	CASSERGTGTYNEQFF
.	TRBV7-2	.	TRBJ2-3	TGTGCCAGCAGCCCTCCCATTCATACGCAGTATTTT	CASSPPIHTQYF
.	TRBV6-1	few	TRBJ1-2	TGTGCCACCCGACCCGGACCTGCCTATGGCTACACCTTC	CATRPGPAYGYTF
.	TRBV7-2	many	TRBJ2-1	TGTGCCAGCTTTCGAGGAGGAAATGAGCAGTTCTTC	CASFRGGNEQFF
TRBD2	TRBV5-4	few	TRBJ2-7	TGTGCCAGCAGCCCGGCCGCAGCAGCGGGGACCTACGAGCAGTACTTC	CASSPAAAAGTYEQYF
.	TRBV7-2	.	TRBJ2-1	TGTGCCAGCAGCTTAGGCTGGGGGGGGGCGCATGAGCAGTTCTTC	CASSLGWGGAHEQFF
TRBD2	TRBV29-1	.	TRBJ2-3	TGCAGCGTTGGGGCTAGCGGGGGGCGCACAGATACGCAGTATTTT	CSVGASGGRTDTQYF
.	TRBV5-1	few	TRBJ1-6	TGCGCCAGCAAACAGGGTTTCGATAATTCACCCCTCCACTTT	CASKQGFDNSPLHF
TRBD1	TRBV7-6	few	TRBJ1-3	TGTGCCAGCAGCTACGACAGGGGGTCATTTGGAAACACCATATATTTT	CASSYDRGSFGNTIYF
.	TRBV6-1	.	TRBJ1-6	TGTGCCAGCAGTGAAGGGACATCTCCAAATTCACCCCTCCACTTT	CASSEGTSPNSPLHF
TRBD2	TRBV4-1	.	TRBJ2-1	TGCGCCAGCAGCCCACGCGGTCGGACTAGCGGGGGGGCCGAGAGTGAGCAGTTCTTC	CASSPRGRTSGGAESEQFF
TRBD1	TRBV18	few	TRBJ1-2	TGTGCCAGCTCACCTCGGGACAGGGGACATGGCTACACCTTC	CASSPRDRGHGYTF
TRBD2	TRBV11-2	few	TRBJ2-1	TGTGCCAGCAGCACCCGGACTAGCGTAACGTTCTTC	CASSTRTSVTFF
.	TRBV4-1	.	TRBJ2-5	TGCGCCAGCAGTCCACTCCCTAGCGTAGAGACCCAGTACTTC	CASSPLPSVETQYF
TRBD1	TRBV7-2	many	TRBJ1-4	TGTGCCAGCAGCCTTGACAGGGGGAATGAAAAACTGTTTTTT	CASSLDRGNEKLFF
.	TRBV2	.	TRBJ2-2	TGTGCCAGCAGCGCCCAAACCACAATGACCGGGGAGCTGTTTTTT	CASSAQTTMTGELFF
.	TRBV4-1	many	TRBJ1-6	TGCGCCAGCAGCCAAGGAGGGATTGGCTCCTATAATTCACCCCTCCACTTT	CASSQGGIGSYNSPLHF
.	TRBV18	few	TRBJ2-4	TGTGCCAGCTCACCAACTACCAAAAACATTCAGTACTTC	CASSPTTKNIQYF
.	TRBV7-9	.	TRBJ1-1	TGTGCCAGCAGCTTAGCAGGGGGGAACACTGAAGCTTTCTTT	CASSLAGGNTEAFF
.	TRBV13	many	TRBJ1-4	TGTGCCAGCAGCGCCACTGGGCGCTTGAATGAAAAACTGTTTTTT	CASSATGRLNEKLFF
TRBD2	TRBV7-2	few	TRBJ2-3	TGTGCCAGCAGCGCTCCGGGGCCCAAGCGGGGAGATACGCAGTATTTT	CASSAPGPKRGDTQYF
TRBD1	TRBV11-2	few	TRBJ2-1	TGTGCCAGCAGCTTGACGGGACAGGGGGCCGGTGAGCAGTTCTTC	CASSLTGQGAGEQFF
.	TRBV6-5	.	TRBJ1-1	TGTGCCAGCAGTTCGCACACCCGAGGGAACACTGAAGCTTTCTTT	CASSSHTRGNTEAFF
.	TRBV5-8	.	TRBJ2-5	TGTGCCAGCAGCTTGTACCGGCAAGAGACCCAGTACTTC	CASSLYRQETQYF
.	TRBV16	few	TRBJ1-4	TGTGCCAGCAGCCAATCATCCCCCGCTGAAAAACTGTTTTTT	CASSQSSPAEKLFF
.	TRBV4-2	.	TRBJ2-4	TGTGCCAGCAGCCAAGATATACAGTCTCAGTTGGGGAACATTCAGTACTTC	CASSQDIQSQLGNIQYF
TRBD2	TRBV5-4	.	TRBJ2-1	TGTGCCAGCAGCCCAGCAGCTAGCGGCACCTACAATGAGCAGTTCTTC	CASSPAASGTYNEQFF
.	TRBV5-1	few	TRBJ2-6	TGCGCCAGCAGCTTGGGGACAAGTGATGGCTCCGGGGCCAACGTCCTGACTTTC	CASSLGTSDGSGANVLTF
TRBD2	TRBV27	few	TRBJ2-3	TGTGCCAGCACCACCCTGGGACTAGCGGGAGGAGATACGCAGTATTTT	CASTTLGLAGGDTQYF
.	TRBV7-2	.	TRBJ2-5	TGTGCCAGCAGCTTAGCGGCTAGTGTAGAAGAGACCCAGTACTTC	CASSLAASVEETQYF
.	TRBV27	few	TRBJ2-1	TGTGCCAGCAGTCTAAATTGGTACAATGAGCAGTTCTTC	CASSLNWYNEQFF
TRBD1	TRBV15	.	TRBJ1-2	TGTGCCACCAGTCTGATAGGGGGCGCTTCTGGCTACACCTTC	CATSLIGGASGYTF
TRBD2	TRBV7-2	few	TRBJ2-5	TGTGCCAGCAGCTCCAGTGGCGTAGCGGGGGGCCTATGGGAGACCCAGTACTTC	CASSSSGVAGGLWETQYF
TRBD1	TRBV11-2	many	TRBJ2-4	TGTGCCAGCAGCTTACCTCGGGACAGGGCGATTCAGTACTTC	CASSLPRDRAIQYF
.	TRBV7-6	few	TRBJ2-5	TGTGCCAGCAGCTGGGGTAGCGAGACCCAGTACTTC	CASSWGSETQYF
.	TRBV18	few	TRBJ2-2	TGTGCCAGCTCACCACAAGGCGCCGGGGAGCTGTTTTTT	CASSPQGAGELFF
.	TRBV19	few	TRBJ1-1	TGTGCCAGTAGTCCCCGTCGGACGCTGAACACTGAAGCTTTCTTT	CASSPRRTLNTEAFF
.	TRBV11-2	.	TRBJ2-5	TGTGCCAGCAGCTTAGGGGGAGAGGAGACCCAGTACTTC	CASSLGGEETQYF
TRBD1	TRBV6-5	.	TRBJ2-7	TGTGCCAGCAGTTACTCCGGGACAGGCACCTACGAGCAGTACTTC	CASSYSGTGTYEQYF
.	TRBV11-2	few	TRBJ2-5	TGTGCCAGCAGCTTACGGTCGGCGGGGTACCAAGAGACCCAGTACTTC	CASSLRSAGYQETQYF
.	TRBV5-5	.	TRBJ1-1	TGTGCCAGCAGCTTGTTGGGGCGTGAAGCTTTCTTT	CASSLLGREAFF
.	TRBV2	few	TRBJ1-2	TGTGCCAGCGGGGGGTCTGGCTACACCTTC	CASGGSGYTF